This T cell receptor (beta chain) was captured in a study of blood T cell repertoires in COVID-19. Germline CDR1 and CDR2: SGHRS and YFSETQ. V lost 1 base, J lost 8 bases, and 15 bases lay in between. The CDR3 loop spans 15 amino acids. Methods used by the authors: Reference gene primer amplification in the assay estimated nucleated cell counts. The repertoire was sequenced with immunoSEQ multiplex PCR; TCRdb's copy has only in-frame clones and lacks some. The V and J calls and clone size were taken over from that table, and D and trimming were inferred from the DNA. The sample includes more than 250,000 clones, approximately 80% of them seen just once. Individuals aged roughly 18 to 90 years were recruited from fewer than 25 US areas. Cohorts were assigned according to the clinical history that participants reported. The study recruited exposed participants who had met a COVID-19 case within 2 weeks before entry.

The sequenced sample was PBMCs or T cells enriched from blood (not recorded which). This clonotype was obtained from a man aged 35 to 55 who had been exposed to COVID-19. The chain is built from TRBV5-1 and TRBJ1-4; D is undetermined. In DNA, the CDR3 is TGCGCCAGCAGCTTGACCCGTCGACGGGAGGAAAAACTGTTTTTT. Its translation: CASSLTRRREEKLFF.